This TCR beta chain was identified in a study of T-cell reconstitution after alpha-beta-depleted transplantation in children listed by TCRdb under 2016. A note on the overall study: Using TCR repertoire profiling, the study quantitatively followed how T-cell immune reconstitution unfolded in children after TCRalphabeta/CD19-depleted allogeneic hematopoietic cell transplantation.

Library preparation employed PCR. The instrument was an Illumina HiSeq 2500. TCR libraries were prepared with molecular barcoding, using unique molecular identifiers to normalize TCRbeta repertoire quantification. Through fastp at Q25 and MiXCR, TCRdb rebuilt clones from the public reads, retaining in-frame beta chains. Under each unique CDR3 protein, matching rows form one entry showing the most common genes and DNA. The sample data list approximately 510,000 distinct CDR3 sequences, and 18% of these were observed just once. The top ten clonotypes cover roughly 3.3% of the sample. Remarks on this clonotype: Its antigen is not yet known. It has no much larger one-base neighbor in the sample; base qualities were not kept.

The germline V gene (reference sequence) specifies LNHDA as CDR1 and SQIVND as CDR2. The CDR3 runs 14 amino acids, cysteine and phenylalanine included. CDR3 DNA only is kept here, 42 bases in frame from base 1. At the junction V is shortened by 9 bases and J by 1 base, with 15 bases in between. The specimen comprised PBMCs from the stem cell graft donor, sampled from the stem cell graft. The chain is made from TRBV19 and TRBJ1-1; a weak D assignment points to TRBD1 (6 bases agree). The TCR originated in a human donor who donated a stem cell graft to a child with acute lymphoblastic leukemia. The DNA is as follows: TGTGCCAGCGCGTTCGGACAGTCGAACACTGAAGCTTTCTTT. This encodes CASAFGQSNTEAFF. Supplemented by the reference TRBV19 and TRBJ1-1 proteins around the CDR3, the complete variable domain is DGGITQSPKYLFRKEGQNVTLSCEQNLNHDAMYWYRQDPGQGLRLIYYSQIVNDFQKGDIAEGYSVSREKKESFPLTVTSAQKNPTAFYLCASAFGQSNTEAFFGQGTRLTVV.